The clone carrying this T cell receptor (beta chain) has only a few counts. This sample is part of a study of T cells in Graves' hyperthyroidism and ophthalmopathy. Background on the study: The authors collected peripheral blood at initial diagnosis, before any treatment.

RNA transcripts were the template for amplifying TCR beta CDR3 regions. TCR CDR3 regions were first amplified by RT-PCR with HTBI primers. TCRdb recomputed calls from the multiplex PCR reads with MiXCR, one row per CDR3 protein. The top ten clones hold about 20% of a sample with approximately 610,000 distinct CDR3 sequences, 16% of them seen once. V shed 2 bases and J 6 bases; nucleotides not matched to a gene: 2. This CDR3 contains 16 residues. In germline, CDR1 is SGHVS, CDR2 FQNEAQ. The clonotype was recovered from a woman younger than 35 with Graves' hyperthyroidism. The rearrangement uses TRBV7-8 and TRBJ2-1, with 15 bases fitting TRBD2. Sequenced: blood. CDR3 sequence (DNA): TGTGCCAGCAGCTTAAGGACTAGCGGGAGGGCCAATGAGCAGTTCTTC. As protein: CASSLRTSGRANEQFF.